The 32 T cell receptor beta chains given below trace back to one sample, sequenced in a study of radiotherapy plus CTLA-4 blockade in lung cancer. Assay used: immunoSEQ multiplex PCR; TCRdb lists only in-frame clones, some missing. Altogether about 60,000 clones are present, around four fifths being singletons, with the ten largest covering 3.5% to 4%. Material: peripheral blood, obtained from a patient treated with radiotherapy plus ipilimumab. The receptors were sampled from a human donor with non-small cell lung cancer who had a partial response to radiotherapy plus ipilimumab.

Only one count was recorded for this clone. DNA of the CDR3: TGTGCCAGCAGTTCGGCCAGGGGTAGCTATGGCTACACCTTC. This codes for CASSSARGSYGYTF. The chain links TRBV27 to TRBJ1-2, with TRBD1 as a possible D gene (6 bases). The CDR3 is 14 residues long. Trimming left V 4 bases short and J 4 bases short, with 13 bases between. Germline V gene data show CDR1 as MNHEY and CDR2 as SMNVEV (reference sequence).

The chain carries TRBV5-6 and TRBJ1-6, with D unclear. Germline V gene sequence: CDR1 SGHDT, CDR2 YYEEEE. The V end was cut by 3 bases, the J end by 10 bases, with 5 bases between. This CDR3 has 11 residues. Here the CDR3 reads CASSSGSPLHF. CDR3 nucleotide sequence: TGTGCCAGCAGCTCGGGGTCACCCCTCCACTTT. Full variable domain (rest looked up from reference TRBV5-6 and TRBJ1-6): DAGVTQSPTHLIKTRGQQVTLRCSPKSGHDTVSWYQQALGQGPQFIFQYYEEEERQRGNFPDRFSGHQFPNYSSELNVNALLLGDSALYLCASSSGSPLHFGNGTRLTVT.

The chain links TRBV10-3 to TRBJ1-1; TRBD1 aligns across 12 bases. CDR3 length equals 14 residues. Trimming removed 11 bases from V and 1 base from J; junction bases left unmatched: 5. Germline assignment: CDR1 ENHRY and CDR2 SYGVKD. CDR3 loop: CAGGTGGENTEAFF. The CDR3 nucleotides read TGTGCCGGAGGGACAGGGGGCGAGAACACTGAAGCTTTCTTT.

This chain joins TRBV19 and TRBJ1-5, with a possible D match to TRBD1 (6 bases). Trimming removed 7 bases at V and 0 bases at J, with 13 bases between. The germline gives CDR1 LNHDA, CDR2 SQIVND (reference sequence). This CDR3 spans 15 amino acids. CDR3 protein: CASNGRGFSNQPQHF. The CDR3 nucleotides read TGTGCCAGTAACGGCAGGGGTTTTAGCAATCAGCCCCAGCATTTT.

The chain carries TRBV6-5 and TRBJ2-1; D might be TRBD1 (5 bases). From germline, CDR1 is MNHEY and CDR2 SVGAGI. Trimming cost V 6 bases and J 4 bases, with 13 bases left between them. The CDR3 loop spans 14 amino acids. The CDR3 loop reads CASSPGSDYNEQFF. CDR3 coding DNA: TGTGCCAGCAGCCCAGGGTCTGATTACAATGAGCAGTTCTTC.

This clone appeared a single time. The genes are TRBV19 and TRBJ1-1; D uncertain. The CDR3 has 13 amino acids. Deletions cut 8 bases from V and 5 bases from J, with 15 bases between. Germline V CDR1 and CDR2: LNHDA, SQIVND (reference sequence). This chain's CDR3 is CASGIGRKTEAFF. The CDR3 DNA reads as TGTGCCAGTGGAATTGGGAGGAAGACTGAAGCTTTCTTT.

This chain links TRBV6-5 with TRBJ1-4; maybe TRBD1 (5 bases). Germline CDR1 and CDR2: MNHEY and SVGAGI. Trimming left V 2 bases short and J 5 bases short, with 12 bases between. The CDR3 runs 15 residues. The CDR3 DNA is TGTGCCAGCAGTTACGGGGCAGAACTGAATGAAAAACTGTTTTTT. This codes for CASSYGAELNEKLFF.

This clone was counted once. The chain is built from TRBV29-1 and TRBJ2-1; 7 bases are shared with TRBD1. Losses at the gene ends were 1 base for V and 0 bases for J; bases not matched to a gene: 9. Germline loops: CDR1 SQVTM, CDR2 ANQGSEA. The CDR3 totals 17 residues. As DNA, the CDR3 is TGCAGCGTTGAAGCCCCTGGTAGGGGGCCCTCCTACAATGAGCAGTTCTTC. Protein sequence: CSVEAPGRGPSYNEQFF.

The J gene is TRBJ2-7, the V gene TRBV11-2, with TRBD2 as a possible D gene (6 bases). Germline V gives CDR1 SGHAT, CDR2 FQNNGV. The CDR3 runs to 15 residues. V was pared by 2 bases and J by 4 bases, with 15 bases between. This CDR3 reads CASSLTGAGPYEQYF. The CDR3, as DNA: TGTGCCAGCAGCTTAACGGGAGCAGGTCCATACGAGCAGTACTTC.

The rearrangement uses TRBV2 and TRBJ1-2; 12 bases agree with TRBD1. CDR3 length: 15 amino acids. J lost 6 bases, V lost 8 bases, and 10 bases had no gene match. Germline-derived CDR1 and CDR2 are SNHLY and FYNNEI. CDR3: CASYGRDRGQDGYTF. CDR3 DNA: TGTGCCAGCTATGGACGGGACAGGGGGCAAGATGGCTACACCTTC.

This clone was counted a few times. The chain combines TRBV2 with TRBJ2-2, with TRBD2 identical over 8 bases. The CDR3 runs 14 residues. After removal of 7 bases from V and 4 bases from J, the junction contained 5 bases not matched to a gene. Germline V CDR1 and CDR2: SNHLY, FYNNEI. CDR3 nucleotides: TGTGCCAGCACAGCGGGGGTTACCACCGGGGAGCTGTTTTTT. Its protein is CASTAGVTTGELFF.

J is TRBJ2-7 and V is TRBV27; TRBD1 is a possible D gene (5 bases). The CDR3 totals 14 residues. The V and J ends lost 4 bases and 2 bases respectively, with 12 bases between them. Germline V gene lookup returns CDR1 MNHEY and CDR2 SMNVEV (reference sequence). Here the CDR3 DNA reads TGTGCCAGCAGTTCCTCAGTGGGGCCCTACGAGCAGTACTTC. It is translated as CASSSSVGPYEQYF.

This clone appeared once. The chain couples TRBV9 to TRBJ1-2, with TRBD1 matching over 10 bases. The trim removed 3 bases at V and 4 bases at J, leaving 9 bases unmatched. This CDR3 region has 16 residues. The germline V gene has CDR1 SGDLS and CDR2 YYNGEE. In DNA form, the CDR3 reads TGTGCCAGCAGCGCAACTTCCCGGGACAGGGGCTATGGCTACACCTTC. This translates into CASSATSRDRGYGYTF.

This clone came up a few times. The V gene is TRBV15, the J gene TRBJ1-4; D is uncertain. CDR3 size: 12 residues. Germline CDR1 LNHNV, CDR2 YYDKDF (reference sequence). Trimming pared 2 bases from V and 8 bases from J, leaving 6 bases between. The CDR3 DNA is TGTGCCACCAGCAGAAGCAGGGAAAAACTGTTTTTT. It is translated as CATSRSREKLFF.

This clone was detected only a few times. The rearrangement links TRBV6-1 to TRBJ2-3; TRBD2 matches at 8 bases. The CDR3 has 14 residues. CDR1 is MNHNS, CDR2 SASEGT, per germline. V trimming: 5 bases; J trimming: 6 bases; junction bases outside the gene matches: 7. The CDR3 loop reads CASSRVAGPDTQYF. The CDR3 coding sequence is TGTGCCAGCAGTCGGGTAGCGGGGCCCGATACGCAGTATTTT.

The chain combines TRBV9 with TRBJ2-1, with TRBD1 identical over 7 bases. Trimming removed 5 bases from V and 8 bases from J; junction bases left unmatched: 16. Germline V lookup: CDR1 SGDLS, CDR2 YYNGEE. The CDR3 is 16 residues long. The CDR3: CASRPDSTGKSDEQFF. The DNA of the CDR3 is TGTGCCAGCAGGCCCGACTCGACAGGGAAGTCCGATGAGCAGTTCTTC.

This clone is a singleton in its sample. V usage is TRBV5-1 and J usage is TRBJ2-7, with D tentatively TRBD2 (7 bases). The CDR3 runs to 14 residues. Trimming took 2 bases from V and 5 from J, leaving 14 bases between them. The germline gives CDR1 SGHRS, CDR2 YFSETQ. CDR3 sequence (DNA): TGCGCCAGCAGCTTAGGGGGGGGGAACGACGAGCAGTACTTC. Amino acid sequence: CASSLGGGNDEQYF.

This clone has a single count. The chain combines TRBV5-5 with TRBJ1-4, with TRBD1 matching 12 bases. J was trimmed by 2 bases and V by 4 bases; bases with no gene match: 3. Germline CDR1 is SGHKS and CDR2 is YYEKEE (reference sequence). The CDR3 covers 16 residues. This CDR3 is CASSRGTGGTNEKLFF. CDR3 bases: TGTGCCAGCAGCCGGGGGACAGGGGGCACTAATGAAAAACTGTTTTTT.

V and J are TRBV30 and TRBJ1-1; 7 bases line up with TRBD1. Per germline, CDR1 GTSNPN and CDR2 SVGIG (reference sequence). The CDR3 has 15 residues. V was clipped by 5 bases and J by 0 bases; unmatched bases: 9. In nucleotides, the CDR3 is TGTGCCTGGGGTAGGGGGCGGCGTATGAACACTGAAGCTTTCTTT. This sequence encodes CAWGRGRRMNTEAFF.

A single count supports this clone. This chain links TRBV11-3 with TRBJ1-1; perhaps TRBD1 as D (6 bases). V shed 4 bases and J shed 6 bases, with 15 bases lying between them. Germline-derived CDR1 and CDR2 are SGHNT and YENEEA. The CDR3 runs 14 residues. CDR3 amino acids: CASSSQGLGAEAFF. CDR3 nucleotide sequence: TGTGCCAGCAGCTCTCAGGGGCTCGGGGCTGAAGCTTTCTTT.

The chain uses TRBV4-2 and TRBJ2-3; 12 nucleotides line up with TRBD1. The V gene's germline CDR1 is LGHNA and CDR2 YNFKEQ. The CDR3 runs to 16 residues. The J segment lost 8 bases and the V segment lost 1 base, leaving 7 bases of the junction unmatched. The CDR3, as DNA: TGTGCCAGCAGCCAAGCCGCGGGACAGGGGGCTACTACGCAGTATTTT. It is translated as CASSQAAGQGATTQYF.

In nucleotides, the CDR3 is TGTGCCAGCAGCTTGGATCTAGGACAGGGGGGAACTGGAAACACCATATATTTT. The encoded protein is CASSLDLGQGGTGNTIYF. The chain links TRBV5-4 to TRBJ1-3, with 10 bases aligning to TRBD1. J was trimmed by 2 bases and V by 0 bases; bases with no gene match: 8. The CDR3 totals 18 residues. Germline V lookup: CDR1 SGHNT, CDR2 YYREEE (reference sequence).

This chain connects TRBV27 to TRBJ1-2; 8 bases match TRBD1. Trimming at V came to 4 bases and at J to 0 bases, leaving 7 bases not matched to a gene. The CDR3 has 16 residues. CDR1 MNHEY and CDR2 SMNVEV come from the germline V gene (reference sequence). This chain's CDR3 is CASSSTGVSSNYGYTF. The CDR3 DNA is TGTGCCAGCAGTTCGACAGGGGTGTCGTCTAACTATGGCTACACCTTC.

This clone was detected once. The genes are TRBV6-1 and TRBJ1-6; tentatively, D is TRBD1 (5 bases). Trimming pared 6 bases from V and 7 bases from J, leaving 16 bases between. Germline CDR1 MNHNS, CDR2 SASEGT. CDR3 length: 15 amino acids. The CDR3 nucleotides read TGTGCCAGCAGGGGGGACTTTCGGGGGAATTCACCCCTCCACTTT. Translated: CASRGDFRGNSPLHF.

The rearrangement links TRBV5-1 to TRBJ2-7; D is undetermined. V was clipped by 2 bases and J by 2 bases, with 8 bases between them. Germline CDR1 and CDR2: SGHRS and YFSETQ. The CDR3 is 13 residues long. The CDR3 coding sequence is TGCGCCAGCAGCTTCGGCGGTCCCTACGAGCAGTACTTC. Translating gives CASSFGGPYEQYF.

The chain uses TRBV5-1 and TRBJ1-1; 8 nucleotides match TRBD1. Per the germline V gene, CDR1 is SGHRS and CDR2 is YFSETQ. There are 14 residues in the CDR3. The ends lost 2 bases at V and 5 bases at J; junction bases unmatched: 5. CDR3 in DNA: TGCGCCAGCAGCTTCGAACAGGGGGGGACTGAAGCTTTCTTT. It is translated as CASSFEQGGTEAFF.

J is TRBJ1-2 and V is TRBV9; TRBD1 aligns across 7 bases. The CDR3 contains 15 residues. With 3 bases clipped from V and 4 bases from J, the junction kept 9 bases outside the gene matches. Per the germline V gene, CDR1 is SGDLS and CDR2 is YYNGEE. CDR3 sequence reads: CASSEGLRDSYGYTF. CDR3 nucleotides: TGTGCCAGCAGCGAGGGTTTAAGGGACAGCTATGGCTACACCTTC.

The genes are TRBV9 and TRBJ2-5, with 7 positions matching TRBD1. Germline CDR1 reads SGDLS; CDR2 reads YYNGEE. CDR3 size: 12 residues. Unmatched junction bases numbered 2, after V lost 4 bases and J lost 5 bases. CDR3 amino acids: CASSTGVETQYF. The CDR3 DNA follows: TGTGCCAGCAGCACAGGGGTGGAGACCCAGTACTTC.

The V gene is TRBV7-2, the J gene TRBJ1-6, with TRBD1 matching over 8 bases. The length of the CDR3 is 15 residues. CDR1 and CDR2 from the germline V gene are SGHTA and FQGNSA. The junction had 5 bases not matched to a gene; V was cut back by 5 bases and J by 5 bases. CDR3 loop: CASSQGAGNNSPLHF. For the CDR3, the DNA is TGTGCCAGCAGCCAGGGGGCGGGGAATAATTCACCCCTCCACTTT.

The chain combines TRBV7-3 with TRBJ2-5; 9 bases agree with TRBD2. Trimming at V came to 1 base and at J to 4 bases, leaving 7 bases not matched to a gene. This CDR3 region has 16 residues. Germline V gene data show CDR1 as SGHTA and CDR2 as FQGTGA. The CDR3 reads CASSLRSAGGPETQYF. The DNA of the CDR3 is TGTGCCAGCAGCTTAAGATCCGCGGGGGGGCCAGAGACCCAGTACTTC.

The rearrangement links TRBV18 to TRBJ2-7, with 7 bases matching TRBD1. After removal of 4 bases from V and 3 bases from J, the junction contained 3 bases not matched to a gene. This CDR3 comprises 13 residues. CDR1 KGHSH and CDR2 LQKENI come from the germline V gene. The CDR3 spells CASSLTGIYEQYF. CDR3 DNA: TGTGCCAGCTCACTGACAGGGATCTACGAGCAGTACTTC. The full variable domain, in which reference TRBV18 and TRBJ2-7 provide the parts outside the CDR3, is NAGVMQNPRHLVRRRGQEARLRCSPMKGHSHVYWYRQLPEEGLKFMVYLQKENIIDESGMPKERFSAEFPKEGPSILRIQQVVRGDSAAYFCASSLTGIYEQYFGPGTRLTVT.

The chain employs TRBV19 and TRBJ2-1; D is undetermined. Trimming took 7 bases from V and 1 from J, leaving 11 bases between them. Germline CDR1 LNHDA, CDR2 SQIVND (reference sequence). CDR3 length: 14 amino acids. DNA of the CDR3: TGTGCCAGTAAAAGGAGTGGGTCCTACAATGAGCAGTTCTTC. Translation gives CASKRSGSYNEQFF.